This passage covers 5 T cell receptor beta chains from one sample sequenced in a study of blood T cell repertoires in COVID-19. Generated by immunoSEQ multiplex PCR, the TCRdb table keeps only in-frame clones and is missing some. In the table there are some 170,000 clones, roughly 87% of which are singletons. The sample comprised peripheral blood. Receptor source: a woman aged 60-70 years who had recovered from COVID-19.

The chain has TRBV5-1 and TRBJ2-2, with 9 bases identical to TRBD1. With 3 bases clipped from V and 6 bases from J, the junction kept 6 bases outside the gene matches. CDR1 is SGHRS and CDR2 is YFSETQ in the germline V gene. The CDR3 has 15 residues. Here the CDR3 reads CASSSTGGGPGELFF. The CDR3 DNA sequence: TGCGCCAGCAGCTCTACAGGGGGCGGCCCCGGGGAGCTGTTTTTT.

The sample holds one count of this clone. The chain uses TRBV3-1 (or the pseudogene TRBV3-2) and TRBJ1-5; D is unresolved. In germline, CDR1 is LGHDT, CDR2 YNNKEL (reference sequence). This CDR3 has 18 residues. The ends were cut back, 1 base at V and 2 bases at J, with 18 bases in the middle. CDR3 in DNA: TGTGCCAGCAGCCAAGGAAGACGTGGCGGTTGGGGCAATCAGCCCCAGCATTTT. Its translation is CASSQGRRGGWGNQPQHF.

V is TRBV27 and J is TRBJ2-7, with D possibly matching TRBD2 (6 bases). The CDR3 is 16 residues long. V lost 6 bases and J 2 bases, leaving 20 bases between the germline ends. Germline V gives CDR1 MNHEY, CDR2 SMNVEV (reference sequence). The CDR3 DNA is TGTGCCAGCAGCAAGTACAGGCTGGCGGGACCCTACGAGCAGTACTTC. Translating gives CASSKYRLAGPYEQYF.

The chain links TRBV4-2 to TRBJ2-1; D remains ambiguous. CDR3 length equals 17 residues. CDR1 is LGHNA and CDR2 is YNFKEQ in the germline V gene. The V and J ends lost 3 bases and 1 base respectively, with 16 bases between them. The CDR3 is CASSQEDGGISYNEQFF. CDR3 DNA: TGTGCCAGCAGCCAGGAAGACGGCGGTATTTCCTACAATGAGCAGTTCTTC.

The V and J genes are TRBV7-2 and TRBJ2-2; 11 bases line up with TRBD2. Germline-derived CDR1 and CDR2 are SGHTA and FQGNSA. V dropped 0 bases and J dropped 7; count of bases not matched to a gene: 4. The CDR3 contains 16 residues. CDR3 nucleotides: TGTGCCAGCAGCTTAGCTAGCGGGGGGGCCCACGGGGAGCTGTTTTTT. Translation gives CASSLASGGAHGELFF.